The T cell receptor beta chain described here comes from a study of blood T cell repertoires in COVID-19. Turning to the study itself: In each case, the material was cDNA or gDNA derived from T cells, B-cell-depleted T cells, or PBMCs.

Generated by immunoSEQ multiplex PCR, the TCRdb table keeps only in-frame clones and is missing some. The repertoire holds 150,000 to 200,000 clones, 88% seen once, with 9% to 10% in the top ten. A few counts support this clone. The CDR3 has 18 residues. The rearrangement joins TRBV21-1 to TRBJ2-1; the DNA was not used to check the table's D call, TRBD2. TRBV21-1 is a pseudogene locus. What was sequenced was PBMCs or T cells enriched from blood (not recorded which). The source of this sequence is a woman between 18 and 29 years old who had recovered from COVID-19. The CDR3 DNA follows: TGTGCCAGCAACTTTGGACTAGCGGGAGGGCCTTGTCTCTATGAGCAGTTCTTC. Amino acids: CASNFGLAGGPCLYEQFF.